This TCR beta chain was sequenced in a study of OX40 agonist ivuxolimab in advanced cancers. The wider study: Three patients responded partially, comprising one with hepatocellular carcinoma and two with cutaneous melanoma. Study-wide results and limits: The authors also found low normalized T-cell clonal expansion in some nonresponders.

Generated by immunoSEQ multiplex PCR, the TCRdb table keeps only in-frame clones and is missing some. The table includes about 71,000 clones, around 94% detected once. Germline V gives CDR1 MGHRA, CDR2 YSYEKL. V was pared by 4 bases and J by 6 bases, with 15 bases between. The CDR3 length is 14 residues. Concerning this clone itself: Its antigen is not known.

People who had autoimmune disease history or systemic immunosuppression were excluded. Blood sampling took place at baseline, cycle 4 day 1, and cycle 7 day 1. The V and J genes are TRBV4-1 and TRBJ1-2, with D maybe TRBD1 (5 bases). The material was CD4+ or CD8+ T cells sorted from blood, obtained in a trial of the OX40 agonist ivuxolimab. This sequence was found in an adult with an advanced solid tumor such as melanoma, head and neck, liver or kidney cancer. Here the CDR3 DNA reads TGCGCCAGCAGCCGACCAGGGTTGAATAATGGCTACACCTTC. Translating it yields CASSRPGLNNGYTF.